These T cell receptor beta chains were read from a single sample in a study of T cells in Graves' hyperthyroidism and ophthalmopathy. A single record per CDR3 protein comes from TCRdb applying MiXCR to the multiplex PCR reads. This sample carries over 700,000 distinct CDR3 sequences, approximately 18% of them seen once, and the ten largest clones take roughly a sixth. Material for sequencing was blood. These receptors were collected from a woman in her fifties or sixties with Graves' hyperthyroidism that later progressed to Graves' ophthalmopathy. CDR3s include the opening cysteine and the closing phenylalanine or tryptophan. Each record gives: CDR3 protein, CDR3 DNA, D gene, V gene, clone size, J gene. A D gene is named only where the DNA matches it firmly. Size tells how often a clone was seen (once, few, many) or the class of an expanded clone, and some rows leave it out.

CDR3: CASTLAGSTDTQYF
DNA: TGTGCCAGTACACTAGCGGGGAGCACAGATACGCAGTATTTT
D: TRBD2
V: TRBV2
size: NA
J: TRBJ2-3

CDR3: CASNPRTGENQPQHF
DNA: TGTGCCAGCAACCCTCGGACAGGGGAGAATCAGCCCCAGCATTTT
D: TRBD1
V: TRBV2
size: NA
J: TRBJ1-5

CDR3: CASSLSGARSTNEKLFF
DNA: TGTGCCAGCTCACTATCAGGGGCGCGATCAACTAATGAAAAACTGTTTTTT
D: NA
V: TRBV18
size: few
J: TRBJ1-4

CDR3: CASSPTRTGVTPLHF
DNA: TGTGCCAGCAGCCCAACCCGGACAGGGGTGACACCCCTCCACTTT
D: TRBD1
V: TRBV3-1
size: NA
J: TRBJ1-6

CDR3: CSVELGLGGGNTIYF
DNA: TGCAGCGTTGAATTGGGACTAGGTGGCGGAAACACCATATATTTT
D: NA
V: TRBV29-1
size: few
J: TRBJ1-3

CDR3: CASSPPEGAHDYGYTF
DNA: TGTGCCAGCAGCCCGCCGGAGGGGGCGCATGACTATGGCTACACCTTC
D: TRBD1
V: TRBV7-9
size: many
J: TRBJ1-2

CDR3: CASSQLRTGDNSPLHF
DNA: TGTGCCAGCAGCCAACTTCGGACAGGGGATAATTCACCCCTCCACTTT
D: TRBD1
V: TRBV6-2/TRBV6-3
size: NA
J: TRBJ1-6

CDR3: CASTYRSSGGPVYEQYF
DNA: TGTGCCAGCACTTATAGGTCCAGCGGGGGCCCAGTTTACGAGCAGTACTTC
D: TRBD2
V: TRBV27
size: NA
J: TRBJ2-7

CDR3: CASSQQDSTEAFF
DNA: TGTGCCAGCAGCCAGCAGGATAGCACTGAAGCTTTCTTT
D: NA
V: TRBV3-1
size: many
J: TRBJ1-1

CDR3: CASSVAGTGSYEQYF
DNA: TGTGCCAGCAGCGTGGCCGGGACAGGTAGTTACGAGCAGTACTTC
D: TRBD1
V: TRBV5-4
size: many
J: TRBJ2-7

CDR3: CASSLGGSGNTIYF
DNA: TGTGCCAGCAGTTTGGGGGGAAGTGGAAACACCATATATTTT
D: NA
V: TRBV12-3/TRBV12-4
size: many
J: TRBJ1-3

CDR3: CASSDASGGPAYNEQFF
DNA: TGTGCCAGTAGTGACGCTAGCGGGGGCCCAGCGTACAATGAGCAGTTCTTC
D: TRBD2
V: TRBV19
size: few
J: TRBJ2-1

CDR3: CASSVGQLNQPQHF
DNA: TGTGCCAGCAGCGTAGGGCAGCTAAATCAGCCCCAGCATTTT
D: NA
V: TRBV9
size: NA
J: TRBJ1-5

CDR3: CAWSAGGFGEKLFF
DNA: TGTGCCTGGAGTGCCGGGGGGTTCGGGGAAAAACTGTTTTTT
D: NA
V: TRBV30
size: NA
J: TRBJ1-4

CDR3: CASSRLLLTGYTF
DNA: TGTGCCAGCAGTCGACTCCTGTTAACCGGCTACACCTTC
D: NA
V: TRBV12-3/TRBV12-4
size: NA
J: TRBJ1-2

CDR3: CASSFDRQGVGSTEAFF
DNA: TGTGCCAGCAGCTTTGACCGACAGGGAGTGGGGAGCACTGAAGCTTTCTTT
D: TRBD1
V: TRBV7-9
size: NA
J: TRBJ1-1

CDR3: CASSGGLAGGWDTQYF
DNA: TGTGCCAGCAGTGGGGGACTAGCGGGGGGCTGGGATACGCAGTATTTT
D: TRBD2
V: TRBV6-1
size: many
J: TRBJ2-3

CDR3: CASSTRTGPDTQYF
DNA: TGTGCCAGCAGCACCAGGACAGGGCCAGATACGCAGTATTTT
D: TRBD1
V: TRBV7-6
size: NA
J: TRBJ2-3

CDR3: CASSAVMGRAEAFF
DNA: TGTGCCAGCAGTGCCGTAATGGGAAGGGCTGAAGCTTTCTTT
D: NA
V: TRBV12-3/TRBV12-4
size: many
J: TRBJ1-1

CDR3: CASSAGATAFF
DNA: TGTGCCAGCAGCGCAGGGGCGACGGCTTTCTTT
D: NA
V: TRBV12-3/TRBV12-4
size: NA
J: TRBJ1-1

CDR3: CASCATGGAVAGELFF
DNA: TGTGCCAGCTGTGCAACAGGGGGCGCCGTCGCCGGGGAGCTGTTTTTT
D: TRBD1
V: TRBV19
size: few
J: TRBJ2-2

CDR3: CASSLRRGPQETQYF
DNA: TGTGCCAGCAGCTTAAGGCGGGGGCCTCAAGAGACCCAGTACTTC
D: NA
V: TRBV7-3
size: NA
J: TRBJ2-5

CDR3: CASSLDPRGAEQFF
DNA: TGTGCCAGCAGCTTAGACCCCCGCGGGGCGGAGCAGTTCTTC
D: NA
V: TRBV7-2
size: many
J: TRBJ2-1

CDR3: CASSLMAEATDTQYF
DNA: TGTGCCAGCAGCTTAATGGCAGAAGCCACAGATACGCAGTATTTT
D: NA
V: TRBV7-6
size: many
J: TRBJ2-3

CDR3: CASSTGVDTEVFF
DNA: TGTGCCAGTAGTACAGGGGTGGACACTGAAGTTTTCTTT
D: NA
V: TRBV19
size: NA
J: TRBJ1-1

CDR3: CASSPYRDTSGNTIYF
DNA: TGTGCCAGCTCACCTTACCGGGACACCTCTGGAAACACCATATATTTT
D: NA
V: TRBV18
size: many
J: TRBJ1-3

CDR3: CASSPPLRGGEQYF
DNA: TGTGCCAGCAGTCCCCCTTTGAGGGGTGGTGAGCAGTACTTC
D: NA
V: TRBV12-3/TRBV12-4
size: few
J: TRBJ2-7

CDR3: CASSLATTGNNEQFF
DNA: TGTGCCAGCAGTTTAGCAACCACAGGAAACAATGAGCAGTTCTTC
D: NA
V: TRBV28
size: many
J: TRBJ2-1

CDR3: CSAEESSTDTQYF
DNA: TGCAGTGCCGAGGAGTCTAGCACAGATACGCAGTATTTT
D: NA
V: TRBV20-1
size: many
J: TRBJ2-3

CDR3: CASSRGPDSSGNTIYF
DNA: TGTGCCAGCAGCCGGGGACCCGACAGCTCTGGAAACACCATATATTTT
D: NA
V: TRBV3-1
size: NA
J: TRBJ1-3

CDR3: CASRLAGDTEAFF
DNA: TGTGCCAGCAGGCTTGCGGGTGACACTGAAGCTTTCTTT
D: NA
V: TRBV25-1
size: NA
J: TRBJ1-1

CDR3: CASSQPGVHQPQHF
DNA: TGTGCCAGCAGCCAACCCGGGGTCCATCAGCCCCAGCATTTT
D: NA
V: TRBV4-2
size: few
J: TRBJ1-5

CDR3: CASSARQGAGETQYF
DNA: TGTGCCAGCTCAGCCCGACAGGGGGCCGGTGAGACCCAGTACTTC
D: TRBD1
V: TRBV18
size: many
J: TRBJ2-5

CDR3: CASLGGNTEAFF
DNA: TGTGCCAGCTTGGGGGGGAACACTGAAGCTTTCTTT
D: NA
V: TRBV7-6
size: NA
J: TRBJ1-1

CDR3: CASSQTEGNTEAFF
DNA: TGTGCCAGCAGTCAGACAGAAGGAAACACTGAAGCTTTCTTT
D: NA
V: TRBV6-1
size: many
J: TRBJ1-1

CDR3: CASSSRQSQAFF
DNA: TGTGCCAGCAGTTCCCGACAGTCTCAAGCTTTCTTT
D: NA
V: TRBV28
size: NA
J: TRBJ1-1

CDR3: CAWSPGKPTPIYF
DNA: TGTGCCTGGAGCCCTGGGAAACCAACGCCCATATATTTT
D: NA
V: TRBV30
size: many
J: TRBJ1-3

CDR3: CASSDVPGQGMTNEKLFF
DNA: TGTGCCAGCAGCGATGTACCGGGACAGGGGATGACTAATGAAAAACTGTTTTTT
D: TRBD1
V: TRBV5-6
size: few
J: TRBJ1-4

CDR3: CASSLRDGSTDTQYF
DNA: TGTGCCAGCAGCCTGCGGGACGGGAGCACAGATACGCAGTATTTT
D: NA
V: TRBV6-1
size: NA
J: TRBJ2-3

CDR3: CAWSALAGPYEQYF
DNA: TGTGCCTGGAGTGCTCTAGCGGGCCCCTACGAGCAGTACTTC
D: TRBD2
V: TRBV30
size: many
J: TRBJ2-7

CDR3: CASSVEMEGMNTEAFF
DNA: TGTGCCAGCAGCGTAGAAATGGAAGGGATGAACACTGAAGCTTTCTTT
D: NA
V: TRBV9
size: few
J: TRBJ1-1

CDR3: CASSFYGDNEQFF
DNA: TGTGCCAGCAGTTTTTATGGTGACAATGAGCAGTTCTTC
D: NA
V: TRBV27
size: few
J: TRBJ2-1

CDR3: CSAAGQGWNVARNIQYF
DNA: TGCAGTGCAGCAGGACAGGGGTGGAATGTGGCCAGAAACATTCAGTACTTC
D: TRBD1
V: TRBV20-1
size: NA
J: TRBJ2-4

CDR3: CASSQSGRPEKLFF
DNA: TGTGCCAGCAGCCAATCGGGTCGACCTGAAAAACTGTTTTTT
D: NA
V: TRBV3-1
size: NA
J: TRBJ1-4

CDR3: CACWGQGRTEAFF
DNA: TGTGCCTGTTGGGGACAGGGAAGGACTGAAGCTTTCTTT
D: TRBD1
V: TRBV30
size: many
J: TRBJ1-1

CDR3: CASSLSGTDYQYF
DNA: TGCGCCAGCAGCTTGAGCGGGACAGATTATCAGTACTTC
D: NA
V: TRBV5-1
size: many
J: TRBJ2-5

CDR3: CASSPDRAIGYTF
DNA: TGCGCCAGCAGCCCGGACAGGGCCATTGGCTACACCTTC
D: TRBD1
V: TRBV5-1
size: NA
J: TRBJ1-2

CDR3: CASSLALVGEQFF
DNA: TGTGCCAGCAGCTTAGCGCTGGTTGGTGAGCAGTTCTTC
D: NA
V: TRBV7-9
size: many
J: TRBJ2-1

CDR3: CASSLSVDASTDTQYF
DNA: TGTGCCAGCAGTTTATCGGTGGACGCTAGCACAGATACGCAGTATTTT
D: NA
V: TRBV27
size: NA
J: TRBJ2-3

CDR3: CSAGTTYGYTF
DNA: TGCAGTGCCGGGACAACTTATGGCTACACCTTC
D: NA
V: TRBV20-1
size: many
J: TRBJ1-2

CDR3: CASTRDSFNEQFF
DNA: TGTGCCAGCACCCGGGACAGTTTCAATGAGCAGTTCTTC
D: TRBD1
V: TRBV12-3/TRBV12-4
size: NA
J: TRBJ2-1

CDR3: CASSQMGLAGGRGNTGELFF
DNA: TGTGCCAGCAGCCAAATGGGACTAGCGGGGGGCCGAGGGAACACCGGGGAGCTGTTTTTT
D: TRBD2
V: TRBV7-8
size: many
J: TRBJ2-2

CDR3: CASSVRATGANVLTF
DNA: TGTGCCAGCAGCGTAAGGGCCACTGGGGCCAACGTCCTGACTTTC
D: NA
V: TRBV9
size: NA
J: TRBJ2-6

CDR3: CASSPVGGFYGYTF
DNA: TGTGCCAGCAGCCCCGTTGGTGGGTTCTATGGCTACACCTTC
D: NA
V: TRBV7-9
size: few
J: TRBJ1-2

CDR3: CASSLQGVDIQYF
DNA: TGTGCCAGCAGTTTACAGGGGGTAGACATTCAGTACTTC
D: TRBD1
V: TRBV6-2/TRBV6-3
size: few
J: TRBJ2-4

CDR3: CASSHPTGNTGELFF
DNA: TGCGCCAGCAGTCATCCAACAGGGAACACCGGGGAGCTGTTTTTT
D: NA
V: TRBV5-1
size: NA
J: TRBJ2-2

CDR3: CASSLAPADNEKLFF
DNA: TGTGCCAGCAGCTTAGCGCCGGCGGACAATGAAAAACTGTTTTTT
D: NA
V: TRBV7-9
size: NA
J: TRBJ1-4

CDR3: CASDGSAANTGELFF
DNA: TGTGCCAGCGACGGGTCGGCGGCGAACACCGGGGAGCTGTTTTTT
D: NA
V: TRBV6-2/TRBV6-3
size: many
J: TRBJ2-2